This T cell receptor (beta chain) comes out of a study of T-cell reconstitution after alpha-beta-depleted transplantation in children. Study-level points and caveats: Newly produced T cells mostly accounted for T-cell counts and diversity one year post-transplant. Elevated TCRbeta diversity at day 60 was traced, in some patients, to surviving recipient T cells and thymic progenitors. By about two months after transplant, alpha-beta T cells reportedly arose from several hundred graft clones that had expanded.

The library targeted TCRbeta and was prepared with unique molecular identifiers. TCRdb analysed the PCR reads with MiXCR anew, one entry per CDR3 protein. Of over 100,000 distinct CDR3 sequences listed, 10% are singletons. This CDR3 is built from 14 residues. Germline lookup yields CDR1 SGHRS and CDR2 YFSETQ. V dropped 2 bases and J dropped 1 base, with 6 bases sitting between them. Regarding this clonotype: Its antigen is as yet unknown.

This chain uses TRBV5-1 with TRBJ2-2; D unresolved. Sequencing was performed on PBMCs, taken before TCRalphabeta/CD19-depleted stem cell transplant. The sequence derives from a boy aged 2 to 10 with acute lymphoblastic leukemia, due to receive a stem cell transplant. This CDR3 reads CASSFEGNTGELFF. CDR3 sequence (DNA): TGCGCCAGCAGCTTCGAAGGGAACACCGGGGAGCTGTTTTTT.